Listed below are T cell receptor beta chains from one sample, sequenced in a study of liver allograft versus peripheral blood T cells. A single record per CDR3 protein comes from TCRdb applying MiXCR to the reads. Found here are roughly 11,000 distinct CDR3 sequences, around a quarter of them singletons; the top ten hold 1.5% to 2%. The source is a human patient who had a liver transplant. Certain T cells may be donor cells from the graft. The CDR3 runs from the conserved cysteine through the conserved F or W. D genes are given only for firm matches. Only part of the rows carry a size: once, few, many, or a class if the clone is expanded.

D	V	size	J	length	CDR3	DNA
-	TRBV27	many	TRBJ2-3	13	CASRRINTDTQYF	TGTGCCAGCAGGAGGATTAACACAGATACGCAGTATTTT
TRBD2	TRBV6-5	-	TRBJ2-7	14	CASRLAGGTYEQYF	TGTGCCAGCAGGCTAGCGGGGGGGACCTACGAGCAGTACTTC
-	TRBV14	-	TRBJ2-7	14	CASSQDYRFYEQYF	TGTGCCAGCAGCCAAGATTACAGATTCTACGAGCAGTACTTC
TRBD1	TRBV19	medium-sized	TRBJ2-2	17	CASSTPTGAIITGELFF	TGTGCCAGTAGTACCCCCACAGGGGCGATCATCACCGGGGAGCTGTTTTTT
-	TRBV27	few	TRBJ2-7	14	CASSLWGGSYEQYF	TGTGCCAGCAGTTTATGGGGAGGATCCTACGAGCAGTACTTC
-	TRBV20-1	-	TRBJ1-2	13	CSARDGPNYGYTF	TGCAGTGCTAGAGACGGGCCTAACTATGGCTACACCTTC
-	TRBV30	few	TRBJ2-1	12	CAWSVRAREQFF	TGTGCCTGGAGTGTCCGGGCACGTGAGCAGTTCTTC
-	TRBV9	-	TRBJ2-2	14	CASSVVPSAGELFF	TGTGCCAGCAGCGTAGTACCTTCTGCCGGGGAGCTGTTTTTT
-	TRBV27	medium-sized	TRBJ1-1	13	CASSQGTGAEAFF	TGTGCCAGCAGTCAGGGGACTGGGGCTGAAGCTTTCTTT
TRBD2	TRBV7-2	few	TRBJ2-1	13	CASSTLLAGGQFF	TGTGCCAGCAGTACCCTTCTAGCGGGGGGCCAGTTCTTC
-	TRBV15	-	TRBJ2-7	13	CATRRDLGYEQYF	TGTGCCACCAGAAGAGATCTGGGATACGAGCAGTACTTC
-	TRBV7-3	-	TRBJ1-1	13	CASSLDVNTEAFF	TGTGCCAGCAGCTTAGACGTGAACACTGAAGCTTTCTTT
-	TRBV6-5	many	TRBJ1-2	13	CASSYTGSYGYTF	TGTGCCAGCAGTTATACGGGATCCTATGGCTACACCTTC
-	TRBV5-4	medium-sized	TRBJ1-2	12	CASSSFNYGYTF	TGTGCCAGCAGCTCTTTTAACTATGGCTACACCTTC
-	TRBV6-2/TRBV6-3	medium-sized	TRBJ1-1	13	CASSSGGTLEAFF	TGTGCCAGCAGTTCCGGGGGAACACTTGAAGCTTTCTTT
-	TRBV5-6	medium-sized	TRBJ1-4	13	CASSLERGEKLFF	TGTGCCAGCAGCTTGGAACGGGGAGAGAAACTGTTTTTT
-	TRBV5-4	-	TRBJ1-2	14	CASSLAGEGYGYTF	TGTGCCAGCAGCTTGGCAGGGGAGGGATATGGCTACACCTTC
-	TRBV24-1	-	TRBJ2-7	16	CATSVFGDGVSYEQYF	TGTGCCACCAGTGTCTTCGGGGATGGGGTGAGCTACGAGCAGTACTTC
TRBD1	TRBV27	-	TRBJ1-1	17	CASSPRGYGVVNTEAFF	TGTGCCAGCAGCCCCAGGGGGTACGGAGTAGTGAACACTGAAGCTTTCTTT
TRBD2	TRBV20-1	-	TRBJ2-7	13	CSASSSGRGEQYF	TGCAGTGCTAGTTCTAGCGGGAGGGGGGAGCAGTACTTC
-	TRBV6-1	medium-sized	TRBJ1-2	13	CASRRETVYGYTF	TGTGCCAGCAGGAGGGAGACAGTCTATGGCTACACCTTC
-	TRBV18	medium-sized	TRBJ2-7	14	CASSPGRAFYEQYF	TGTGCCAGCTCACCAGGCAGGGCCTTCTACGAGCAGTACTTC
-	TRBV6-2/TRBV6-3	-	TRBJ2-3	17	CASSYRPLAISTDTQYF	TGTGCCAGCAGTTATCGGCCGCTAGCGATAAGCACAGATACGCAGTATTTT
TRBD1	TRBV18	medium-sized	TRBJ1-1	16	CASSPRDRGPRSEAFF	TGTGCCAGCTCACCCCGGGACAGGGGGCCGCGTTCTGAAGCTTTCTTT
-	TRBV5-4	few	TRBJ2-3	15	CASSPTILDLDTQYF	TGTGCCAGCAGCCCCACGATCCTGGATTTGGATACGCAGTATTTT
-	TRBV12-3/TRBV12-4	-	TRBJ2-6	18	CASSLWQGTLSGANVLTF	TGTGCCAGCAGTTTATGGCAGGGAACCCTCTCTGGGGCCAACGTCCTGACTTTC
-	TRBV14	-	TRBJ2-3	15	CASSQVRGGTDTQYF	TGTGCCAGCAGCCAAGTCAGGGGAGGCACAGATACGCAGTATTTT
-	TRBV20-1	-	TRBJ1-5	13	CSARGGSSQPQHF	TGCAGTGCTAGAGGGGGAAGCAGTCAGCCCCAGCATTTT
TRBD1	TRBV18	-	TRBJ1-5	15	CASSPGEGASQPQHF	TGTGCCAGCTCACCGGGAGAGGGGGCGAGTCAGCCCCAGCATTTT
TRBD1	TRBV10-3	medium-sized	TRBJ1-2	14	CAISQDRGNYGYTF	TGTGCCATCAGTCAGGACAGGGGGAACTATGGCTACACCTTC
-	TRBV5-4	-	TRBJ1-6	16	CASSRYRSSYNSPLHF	TGTGCCAGCAGCCGGTACAGGTCCTCCTATAATTCACCCCTCCACTTT
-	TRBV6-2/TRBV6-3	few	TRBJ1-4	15	CASSYPQGSDEKLFF	TGTGCCAGCAGTTACCCCCAGGGGAGCGATGAAAAACTGTTTTTT
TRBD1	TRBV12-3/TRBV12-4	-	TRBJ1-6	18	CASSLRSIGDRGNSPLHF	TGTGCCAGCAGTTTACGTTCAATAGGGGACAGGGGTAATTCACCCCTCCACTTT
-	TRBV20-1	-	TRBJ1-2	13	CSAGDFGRYGYTF	TGCAGTGCTGGGGACTTCGGGCGGTATGGCTACACCTTC
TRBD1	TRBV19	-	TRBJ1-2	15	CASSAGEDRGYGYTF	TGTGCCAGTAGTGCGGGAGAGGACAGGGGCTATGGCTACACCTTC
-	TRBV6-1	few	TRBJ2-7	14	CASSEIQVGYEQYF	TGTGCCAGCAGTGAAATACAGGTGGGATACGAGCAGTACTTC
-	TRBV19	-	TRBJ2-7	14	CASSLLWGTYEQYF	TGTGCCAGCAGCTTATTATGGGGTACCTACGAGCAGTACTTC
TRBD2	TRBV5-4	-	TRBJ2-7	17	CASSLSLAGASSYEQYF	TGTGCCAGCAGCTTGTCGCTAGCGGGGGCAAGCTCCTACGAGCAGTACTTC
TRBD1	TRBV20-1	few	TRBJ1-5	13	CSAHQGVGQPQHF	TGCAGTGCCCATCAGGGGGTGGGTCAGCCCCAGCATTTT
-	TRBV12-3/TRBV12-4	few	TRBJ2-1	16	CASSSLLVWGNNEQFF	TGTGCCAGCAGTTCGCTACTAGTTTGGGGGAACAATGAGCAGTTCTTC
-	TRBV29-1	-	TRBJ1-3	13	CSVDFRDRNTIYF	TGCAGCGTTGATTTCAGGGATAGAAACACCATATATTTT
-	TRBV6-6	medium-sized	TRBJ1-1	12	CANGRINTEAFF	TGTGCCAACGGACGGATTAACACTGAAGCTTTCTTT
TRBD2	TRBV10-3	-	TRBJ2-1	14	CAISERRETNEQFF	TGTGCCATCAGTGAGCGGCGGGAGACCAATGAGCAGTTCTTC
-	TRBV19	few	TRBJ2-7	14	CASSKERNPTKQYF	TGTGCCAGTAGTAAAGAGCGAAATCCTACGAAGCAGTACTTC
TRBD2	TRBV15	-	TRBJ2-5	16	CATSRDLAGAVKTQYF	TGTGCCACCAGCAGAGACCTAGCGGGAGCCGTAAAGACCCAGTACTTC
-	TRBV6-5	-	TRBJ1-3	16	CASSYAGPRSGNTIYF	TGTGCCAGCAGTTACGCGGGGCCCCGCTCTGGAAACACCATATATTTT
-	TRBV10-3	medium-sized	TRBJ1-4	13	CAIRVDDGEKLFF	TGTGCCATCAGGGTAGACGATGGTGAAAAACTGTTTTTT
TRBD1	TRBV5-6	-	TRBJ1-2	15	CARSLADRVLYGYTF	TGTGCCAGAAGCTTGGCCGACAGGGTCCTCTATGGCTACACCTTC
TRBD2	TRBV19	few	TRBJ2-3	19	CASSKASSGGSRMAGTQYF	TGTGCCAGTAGCAAAGCCTCTAGCGGGGGCTCTCGAATGGCCGGTACGCAGTATTTT
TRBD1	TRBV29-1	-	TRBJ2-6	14	CSVWDRGGANVLTF	TGCAGCGTTTGGGACAGGGGTGGGGCCAACGTCCTGACTTTC
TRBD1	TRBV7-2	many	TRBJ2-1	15	CASIDPGQEYNEQFF	TGTGCCAGCATCGACCCGGGACAGGAGTACAATGAGCAGTTCTTC
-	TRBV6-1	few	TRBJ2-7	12	CASRSLWYEQYF	TGTGCCAGCAGATCCTTGTGGTACGAGCAGTACTTC
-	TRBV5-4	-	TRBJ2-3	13	CASSLMSTDTQYF	TGTGCCAGCAGCTTGATGAGCACAGATACGCAGTATTTT
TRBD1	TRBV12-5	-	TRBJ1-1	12	CASGLWTGEAFF	TGTGCTAGTGGTTTGTGGACAGGGGAAGCTTTCTTT